The clone carrying this T cell receptor beta chain was picked up one time. Trimming removed 6 bases from V and 3 bases from J; junction bases left unmatched: 0. Looked up from germline, CDR1 is LGHNT and CDR2 is FRNRAP. The CDR3 is 12 amino acids. This specimen belongs to a study of control samples from healthy donors and cancer patients. TCRdb's copy holds only in-frame clones and misses some; the assay was immunoSEQ multiplex PCR. Here the sample spans 100,000 to 150,000 clones, roughly 92% being singletons. Sequencing input: PBMCs. The receptor was isolated from an older man with head and neck cancer. The J gene is TRBJ2-5, the V gene TRBV12-5; 8 nucleotides align to TRBD2. The CDR3 region is CASGLAEETQYF. The CDR3 bases are TGTGCTAGTGGACTAGCGGAAGAGACCCAGTACTTC.